Listed below are T cell receptor beta chains from one sample, sequenced in a study of identifying expanded T cells in peripheral blood. Here immunoSEQ multiplex PCR was the method, and the copy in TCRdb shows in-frame clones only, minus some. Of approximately 90,000 clones in the sample, more than 75% were seen once. Sequenced sample: blood. The receptor source for this set is a person between 18 and 75 years old in good health. Each CDR3 is given with its conserved first and last residue. D genes are given only for firm matches. Not all rows give a size; the values are once, few, many and, for expanded clones, a class.

CDR3 DNA	CDR3 protein	J gene	V gene	clone size	D gene
TGTGCCAGCAGCCGGGACAGGGGCTTCCTGGGCTACACCTTC	CASSRDRGFLGYTF	TRBJ1-2	TRBV6-5	-	TRBD1
TGTGCCAGCAGCATGAGTCCTTCCAAGACAGTAATGAACACTGAAGCTTTCTTT	CASSMSPSKTVMNTEAFF	TRBJ1-1	TRBV5-4	-	-
TGTGCCTGGAGTGTACTTACAGGGCCCTACGAGCAGTACTTC	CAWSVLTGPYEQYF	TRBJ2-7	TRBV30	-	-
TGTGCCTGGAGGCCCCGACAGGGAGCTAGCACAGATACGCAGTATTTT	CAWRPRQGASTDTQYF	TRBJ2-3	TRBV30	-	TRBD1
TGTGCCAGCAGTGAAGCGCTAGGGCTGTGGGCCACAGATACGCAGTATTTT	CASSEALGLWATDTQYF	TRBJ2-3	TRBV6-1	once	-
TGTGCCAGTAGTATAGATCTTGCAGTTGGCGGGGAGCTGTTTTTT	CASSIDLAVGGELFF	TRBJ2-2	TRBV19	-	-
TGTGCCACCAGCAGAGACGGCGGTTCCTACGAGCAGTACTTC	CATSRDGGSYEQYF	TRBJ2-7	TRBV15	-	-
TGTGCCACCAGTCCGACAGGGGGTGAAAAACTGTTTTTT	CATSPTGGEKLFF	TRBJ1-4	TRBV15	-	TRBD1
TGTGCCAGCAGCTCGACAGGGGCGAGCTATGGCTACACCTTC	CASSSTGASYGYTF	TRBJ1-2	TRBV7-2	-	TRBD1
TGCGCCAGCAGCTTAGACAGTACACAAGAGACCCAGTACTTC	CASSLDSTQETQYF	TRBJ2-5	TRBV5-1	few	-
TGCGCCAGCAGCTTGCTAGGTACAGATACGCAGTATTTT	CASSLLGTDTQYF	TRBJ2-3	TRBV5-1	-	-
TGTGCCAGCAGCGGGGGTCTTAGCACAGATACGCAGTATTTT	CASSGGLSTDTQYF	TRBJ2-3	TRBV7-3	-	-
TGTGCCAGCAGCATCGGAGGGACAGATTATTCACCCCTCCACTTT	CASSIGGTDYSPLHF	TRBJ1-6	TRBV5-6	few	TRBD1
TGTGCCAGCAGGGATATGGCTTTTCGGAGCGGGGGGACCACAGATACGCAGTATTTT	CASRDMAFRSGGTTDTQYF	TRBJ2-3	TRBV2	few	TRBD2
TGCGCCAGCAGCTTGGGGGTTGCAACTAATGAAAAACTGTTTTTT	CASSLGVATNEKLFF	TRBJ1-4	TRBV5-1	-	-
TGTGCCAGCACGGAGACTAGCGGTTATGGTGAGCAGTTCTTC	CASTETSGYGEQFF	TRBJ2-1	TRBV25-1	once	TRBD2
TGTGCCAGCCGGCCGACAGGCCGCAATCAGCCCCAGCATTTT	CASRPTGRNQPQHF	TRBJ1-5	TRBV6-5	-	-
TGTGCCAGTAGTATAGACAGGGGGGGGGATAGCAATCAGCCCCAGCATTTT	CASSIDRGGDSNQPQHF	TRBJ1-5	TRBV19	-	TRBD1
TGTGCCAGCAGCTTTCACCGGAATGAGCAGTTCTTC	CASSFHRNEQFF	TRBJ2-1	TRBV5-4	-	-
TGTGCCAGCAGTTCGCAGACCCCCTCTAACTATGGCTACACCTTC	CASSSQTPSNYGYTF	TRBJ1-2	TRBV25-1	-	-
TGTGCCAGCTCACTCACAACAGGGGCCCGGGGTTCACCCCTCCACTTT	CASSLTTGARGSPLHF	TRBJ1-6	TRBV18	-	TRBD1
TGTGCCAGCAGTTCCGCAACTCAGGGGGCTGCCTATGGCTACACCTTC	CASSSATQGAAYGYTF	TRBJ1-2	TRBV6-5	-	TRBD1
TGCAGCGTTGTCTATTTTCAGGGCGGAACTGGAGCCAACGTCCTGACTTTC	CSVVYFQGGTGANVLTF	TRBJ2-6	TRBV29-1	-	-
TGTGCCAGCAGCTCTGGAGCGGACACAGATACGCAGTATTTT	CASSSGADTDTQYF	TRBJ2-3	TRBV5-6	-	-
TGCGCCAGCAGCCAAGACCCCGCTAGTTATGTTGGGGGGTCAGCCACAGATACGCAGTATTTT	CASSQDPASYVGGSATDTQYF	TRBJ2-3	TRBV4-3	-	-
TGTGCCAGCAGTTGGGGGGAAAGAAAGAGCACTGAAGCTTTCTTT	CASSWGERKSTEAFF	TRBJ1-1	TRBV6-5	-	-
TGCGCCAGCAGTGAGTGGGGGGTAGCTAGTGAGCAGTTCTTC	CASSEWGVASEQFF	TRBJ2-1	TRBV10-2	-	-
TGTGCCAGCAGCTTGCTAATATACGAGCAGTACTTC	CASSLLIYEQYF	TRBJ2-7	TRBV7-2	-	-
TGTGCCAGCAGTTACTCGTACAGGGGAGAGGAGCAGTACTTC	CASSYSYRGEEQYF	TRBJ2-7	TRBV6-5	-	TRBD1
TGTGCCAGCAGTGAAGCTGGGGCCCCTCAAGAGCAGTTCTTC	CASSEAGAPQEQFF	TRBJ2-1	TRBV2	-	-
TGTGCCAGCAGTCAAGGACTAGCGGGGGGGGGTACGCAGTATTTT	CASSQGLAGGGTQYF	TRBJ2-3	TRBV6-6	-	TRBD2
TGTGCCAGCAGCTTAGACGGTGGGGGCGGCTACACCTTC	CASSLDGGGGYTF	TRBJ1-2	TRBV7-9	few	-
TGTGCCAGCAGATCCCCGGACGAAAAACTGTTTTTT	CASRSPDEKLFF	TRBJ1-4	TRBV11-2	-	-
TGTGCCAGTAGTATGCCCCTACAGGGGCCCAAGGGCTACACCTTC	CASSMPLQGPKGYTF	TRBJ1-2	TRBV19	-	TRBD1
TGTGCCTGGAGTTGGCGGGAGGGGGGGCAGTATTTT	CAWSWREGGQYF	TRBJ2-3	TRBV30	-	TRBD2
TGTGCCAGCAGCCAAGAGGAAGGGGGGGCAGGCGAGCAGTACTTC	CASSQEEGGAGEQYF	TRBJ2-7	TRBV4-2	-	-
TGTGCCAGCAGCCCTTCTTACGGGGGGGACTACAATGAGCAGTTCTTC	CASSPSYGGDYNEQFF	TRBJ2-1	TRBV4-2	-	TRBD2
TGTGCCAGCAGCTTAGGATCGGTAAAAGGCGGCTATGGCTACACCTTC	CASSLGSVKGGYGYTF	TRBJ1-2	TRBV7-9	-	-
TGCGCCAGCAGTTCGTCTCCGGGACAGGGCACTGAAGCTTTCTTT	CASSSSPGQGTEAFF	TRBJ1-1	TRBV10-1	-	TRBD1
TGTGCCAGTAGTATTTCGTTGGGTAAATGGAGCTATGGCTACACCTTC	CASSISLGKWSYGYTF	TRBJ1-2	TRBV19	few	-
TGTGCCAGCAGCTTACTGGGATCTTGGGGAAACACCATATATTTT	CASSLLGSWGNTIYF	TRBJ1-3	TRBV5-6	-	-
TGTGCCAGCAGCTTACAGGGACAGATAAATTCTGGAAACACCATATATTTT	CASSLQGQINSGNTIYF	TRBJ1-3	TRBV7-9	-	TRBD1
TGCGCCAGCGGGACAGGGAGAGGATCCGAGACCCAGTACTTC	CASGTGRGSETQYF	TRBJ2-5	TRBV5-1	-	TRBD1
TGTGCCAGCAGCAAGAGCTCGGTAGGCAACGAGCAGTACTTC	CASSKSSVGNEQYF	TRBJ2-7	TRBV11-2	-	-
TGTGCCAGCAGTGTAGAAACAGGGGCCGGCTATGGCTACACCTTC	CASSVETGAGYGYTF	TRBJ1-2	TRBV6-1	-	TRBD1
TGTGCCAGCAGTTCCGACAGGGCTAGTGGCTACACCTTC	CASSSDRASGYTF	TRBJ1-2	TRBV6-6	-	TRBD1
TGCGCCAGCAGCCCGGGATTGACATCAACAGGGACCGGGGAGCTGTTTTTT	CASSPGLTSTGTGELFF	TRBJ2-2	TRBV5-1	-	-
TGTGCCAGCAGTTATGCCGGGACCTACTACGAGCAGTACTTC	CASSYAGTYYEQYF	TRBJ2-7	TRBV6-5	-	-
TGTGCCAGCAGTCCGGGACGGGCGAACACTGAAGCTTTCTTT	CASSPGRANTEAFF	TRBJ1-1	TRBV27	-	-
TGTGCCAGCAGCTTAGATCTTCGGGGTAGTGCACCCCTCCACTTT	CASSLDLRGSAPLHF	TRBJ1-6	TRBV7-9	-	-
TGTGCCAGCAGCTTATCGACCTCTCAGCCCCAGCATTTT	CASSLSTSQPQHF	TRBJ1-5	TRBV7-6	-	-